The rows below give T cell receptor beta chains drawn from one sample of a study of vaccination effects on CD4 cells after COVID-19. Antigens for these TCRs are unknown. The protocol was immunoSEQ multiplex PCR, while the TCRdb copy is restricted to in-frame clones and leaves out a portion. This table holds tens of thousands of clones, under 80% found once. Here the sequenced sample was CD4+ T cells from PBMCs cultured with HIV peptides, taken before COVID-19 vaccination. The receptors originated from a human donor who had a prior SARS-CoV-2 infection. CDR3s include the opening cysteine and the closing phenylalanine or tryptophan. Each record gives: clone size, V gene, J gene, D gene, CDR3 DNA, CDR3 protein. D genes are given only for firm matches. The size field is filled for only some rows; it gives once, few, many or a size class.

clone size: NA
V gene: TRBV7-9
J gene: TRBJ1-2
D gene: TRBD1
CDR3 DNA: TGTGCCAGCAGCTCGGCCGAGGGGGCCACGGGCTACACCTTC
CDR3 protein: CASSSAEGATGYTF

clone size: NA
V gene: TRBV4-1
J gene: TRBJ2-5
D gene: NA
CDR3 DNA: TGCGCCAGCAGCCAAGATCCTCGAGCGGAAGAGACCCAGTACTTC
CDR3 protein: CASSQDPRAEETQYF

clone size: NA
V gene: TRBV3-1/TRBV3-2
J gene: TRBJ2-7
D gene: NA
CDR3 DNA: TGTGCCAGCAGCCAAGGTTTCCAAAGCTCCTACGAGCAGTACTTC
CDR3 protein: CASSQGFQSSYEQYF

clone size: NA
V gene: TRBV5-4
J gene: TRBJ2-7
D gene: NA
CDR3 DNA: TGTGCCAGCCGCCGGGATTTATCCTACGAGCAGTACTTC
CDR3 protein: CASRRDLSYEQYF

clone size: NA
V gene: TRBV6-6
J gene: TRBJ2-3
D gene: TRBD1
CDR3 DNA: TGTGCCAGCAGTTACGGACAGGGAAAAATAGAGCAGTATTTT
CDR3 protein: CASSYGQGKIEQYF

clone size: NA
V gene: TRBV27
J gene: TRBJ2-1
D gene: NA
CDR3 DNA: TGTGCCAGCAGTTTAAGGCGGGACTCCTACAATGAGCAGTTCTTC
CDR3 protein: CASSLRRDSYNEQFF

clone size: NA
V gene: TRBV12-5
J gene: TRBJ2-3
D gene: NA
CDR3 DNA: TGTGCTAGTCGACTAGTAACCCCCACAGATACGCAGTATTTT
CDR3 protein: CASRLVTPTDTQYF

clone size: NA
V gene: TRBV4-3
J gene: TRBJ1-2
D gene: NA
CDR3 DNA: TGCGCCAGCAGCCAAGAGGGGGGGTATAGACGTGGCTACACCTTC
CDR3 protein: CASSQEGGYRRGYTF

clone size: NA
V gene: TRBV12-3/TRBV12-4
J gene: TRBJ2-1
D gene: TRBD1
CDR3 DNA: TGTGCCAGCAGTTTAGGACAGGGCAATGAGCAGTTCTTC
CDR3 protein: CASSLGQGNEQFF

clone size: NA
V gene: TRBV28
J gene: TRBJ2-7
D gene: NA
CDR3 DNA: TGTGCCAGCTTGGCCAACTACGAGCAGTACTTC
CDR3 protein: CASLANYEQYF

clone size: NA
V gene: TRBV5-1
J gene: TRBJ2-7
D gene: NA
CDR3 DNA: TGCGCCAGCAGCTTGGAGGCTCGGGCAGGGGTGTACGAGCAGTACTTC
CDR3 protein: CASSLEARAGVYEQYF

clone size: NA
V gene: TRBV3-1/TRBV3-2
J gene: TRBJ1-1
D gene: TRBD1
CDR3 DNA: TGTGCCAGCAGCTTTATGGACAGGACGAACACTGAAGCTTTCTTT
CDR3 protein: CASSFMDRTNTEAFF

clone size: few
V gene: TRBV19
J gene: TRBJ1-2
D gene: TRBD1
CDR3 DNA: TGTGCCAGTAGTTCCAACCGACAGGGGCGTTTCTATGGCTACACCTTC
CDR3 protein: CASSSNRQGRFYGYTF

clone size: once
V gene: TRBV24-1
J gene: TRBJ2-2
D gene: NA
CDR3 DNA: TGTGCCACCAGTGGGAACACCGGGGAGCTGTTTTTT
CDR3 protein: CATSGNTGELFF

clone size: NA
V gene: TRBV3-1/TRBV3-2
J gene: TRBJ1-2
D gene: NA
CDR3 DNA: TGTGCCAGCAGCCAAGCCGACAGGTCGGATGGCTACACCTTC
CDR3 protein: CASSQADRSDGYTF

clone size: NA
V gene: TRBV12-3/TRBV12-4
J gene: TRBJ1-1
D gene: NA
CDR3 DNA: TGTGCCAGCAGAGACAGAACTGAAGCTTTCTTT
CDR3 protein: CASRDRTEAFF

clone size: NA
V gene: TRBV4-3
J gene: TRBJ2-1
D gene: TRBD1
CDR3 DNA: TGCGCCAGCAGCCCCTGGGTTGGGACAGGGGATATAGGACTACGCAATGAGCAGTTCTTC
CDR3 protein: CASSPWVGTGDIGLRNEQFF

clone size: NA
V gene: TRBV25-1
J gene: TRBJ2-5
D gene: TRBD2
CDR3 DNA: TGTGCCAGCAGTGGGGGTTTAGCGGGGAACCAAGAGACCCAGTACTTC
CDR3 protein: CASSGGLAGNQETQYF

clone size: NA
V gene: TRBV5-4
J gene: TRBJ2-3
D gene: TRBD2
CDR3 DNA: TGTGCCAGCAGCTTCTGGCTAGCGGTGGGAACAGATACGCAGTATTTT
CDR3 protein: CASSFWLAVGTDTQYF

clone size: NA
V gene: TRBV7-7
J gene: TRBJ2-1
D gene: TRBD2
CDR3 DNA: TGTGCTAGCAGCGTTTCTAGCGGGGTCTACAATGAGCAGTTCTTC
CDR3 protein: CASSVSSGVYNEQFF

clone size: NA
V gene: TRBV5-1
J gene: TRBJ2-3
D gene: TRBD1
CDR3 DNA: TGCGCCACCTCGGGACAGGGTGGCGCAGATACGCAGTATTTT
CDR3 protein: CATSGQGGADTQYF

clone size: NA
V gene: TRBV7-2
J gene: TRBJ2-5
D gene: TRBD1
CDR3 DNA: TGTGCCAGCAGCTTAGAGTGGCGCGAGGGGGCAGAGACCCAGTACTTC
CDR3 protein: CASSLEWREGAETQYF

clone size: NA
V gene: TRBV7-2
J gene: TRBJ1-5
D gene: TRBD1
CDR3 DNA: TGTGCCAGCAGCTCGACAGGGTATCAGCCCCAGCATTTT
CDR3 protein: CASSSTGYQPQHF

clone size: NA
V gene: TRBV7-3
J gene: TRBJ2-7
D gene: NA
CDR3 DNA: TGTGCCAGCAGCCAAAGGTCCGGGACCCCCTACGAGCAGTACTTC
CDR3 protein: CASSQRSGTPYEQYF

clone size: NA
V gene: TRBV5-1
J gene: TRBJ2-1
D gene: NA
CDR3 DNA: TGCGCCAGCAGTGGGGTGGCCTACAATGAGCAGTTCTTC
CDR3 protein: CASSGVAYNEQFF

clone size: NA
V gene: TRBV18
J gene: TRBJ1-1
D gene: NA
CDR3 DNA: TGTGCCAGCTCACCTTTAACAGGGACTGAAGCTTTCTTT
CDR3 protein: CASSPLTGTEAFF

clone size: NA
V gene: TRBV7-8
J gene: TRBJ2-2
D gene: TRBD2
CDR3 DNA: TGTGCCAGCAGCTTATTGCCTAGCGGGAGTGCCGGGGAGCTGTTTTTT
CDR3 protein: CASSLLPSGSAGELFF

clone size: NA
V gene: TRBV5-1
J gene: TRBJ2-3
D gene: NA
CDR3 DNA: TGCGCCAGCAGCTTAGGGCAGAGAGAAGATACGCAGTATTTT
CDR3 protein: CASSLGQREDTQYF

clone size: NA
V gene: TRBV7-2
J gene: TRBJ2-7
D gene: TRBD1
CDR3 DNA: TGTGCCAGCAGCGAGGAACACGGGACAGGGTTCGAGCAGTACTTC
CDR3 protein: CASSEEHGTGFEQYF

clone size: NA
V gene: TRBV9
J gene: TRBJ2-3
D gene: TRBD2
CDR3 DNA: TGTGCCAGCAGCGCGCACGCCGGGACTAGGCTGTATTTT
CDR3 protein: CASSAHAGTRLYF

clone size: few
V gene: TRBV27
J gene: TRBJ2-3
D gene: TRBD2
CDR3 DNA: TGTGCCAGCAGTTTAAAAGGTCGGGGGGACCTCACAGATACGCAGTATTTT
CDR3 protein: CASSLKGRGDLTDTQYF

clone size: NA
V gene: TRBV18
J gene: TRBJ2-2
D gene: NA
CDR3 DNA: TGTGCCAGCTCACAACAGGCACAGGCCGGGGAGCTGTTTTTT
CDR3 protein: CASSQQAQAGELFF

clone size: NA
V gene: TRBV27
J gene: TRBJ1-5
D gene: NA
CDR3 DNA: TGTGCCAGCAGTCCACAGACAGCAAGCAATCAGCCCCAGCATTTT
CDR3 protein: CASSPQTASNQPQHF

clone size: NA
V gene: TRBV10-3
J gene: TRBJ1-1
D gene: TRBD1
CDR3 DNA: TGTGCCATCTGGGACAGGGTGAAGGACACTGAAGCTTTCTTT
CDR3 protein: CAIWDRVKDTEAFF

clone size: NA
V gene: TRBV11-2
J gene: TRBJ2-1
D gene: NA
CDR3 DNA: TGTGCCAGCAGCTCCACAGTAAGCTCCTACAATGAGCAGTTCTTC
CDR3 protein: CASSSTVSSYNEQFF

clone size: once
V gene: TRBV5-8
J gene: TRBJ2-1
D gene: TRBD1
CDR3 DNA: TGTGCCAGCAGCGCCGGGACAGCAACCTACAATGAGCAGTTCTTC
CDR3 protein: CASSAGTATYNEQFF

clone size: NA
V gene: TRBV30
J gene: TRBJ2-7
D gene: NA
CDR3 DNA: TGTGCCTGGAGTGTACTAAGGGATTCCTTCTACGAGCAGTACTTC
CDR3 protein: CAWSVLRDSFYEQYF

clone size: NA
V gene: TRBV21-1
J gene: TRBJ2-7
D gene: NA
CDR3 DNA: TGTGCCAGCAGCAAGTCCGAGACCCCCCGCCTCTACGAGCAGTACTTC
CDR3 protein: CASSKSETPRLYEQYF

clone size: NA
V gene: TRBV9
J gene: TRBJ2-2
D gene: TRBD2
CDR3 DNA: TGTGCCAGCAGCGCATACGGGACTAGCGGGAGCCTTGGGGACACCGGGGAGCTGTTTTTT
CDR3 protein: CASSAYGTSGSLGDTGELFF

clone size: NA
V gene: TRBV7-2
J gene: TRBJ1-2
D gene: NA
CDR3 DNA: TGTGCCAGCAGCCCCGGACAGACTAACTATGGCTACACCTTC
CDR3 protein: CASSPGQTNYGYTF

clone size: few
V gene: TRBV5-4
J gene: TRBJ2-1
D gene: NA
CDR3 DNA: TGTGCCAGCAGCTTGGGTTCCCCCGGTTACAATGAGCAGTTCTTC
CDR3 protein: CASSLGSPGYNEQFF

clone size: NA
V gene: TRBV15
J gene: TRBJ1-1
D gene: NA
CDR3 DNA: TGTGCCACCAGCAGAGGATTGGGGGAAGGGGACACTGAAGCTTTCTTT
CDR3 protein: CATSRGLGEGDTEAFF

clone size: once
V gene: TRBV7-9
J gene: TRBJ2-1
D gene: NA
CDR3 DNA: TGTGCCAGCACTCCGGGGACCTTGGGTAATGAGCAGTTCTTC
CDR3 protein: CASTPGTLGNEQFF

clone size: NA
V gene: TRBV7-2
J gene: TRBJ2-3
D gene: NA
CDR3 DNA: TGTGCCAGCAGCTCGAGGGTGGCAGATACGCAGTATTTT
CDR3 protein: CASSSRVADTQYF